The clone carrying this TCR beta chain was counted at least ten times. Template material for amplifying TCR beta CDR3 regions consisted of RNA transcripts. The study used the HTBI primer set for a first-round RT-PCR of the TCR CDR3. Via MiXCR, TCRdb re-called the multiplex PCR reads, giving one row per CDR3 protein. The sample includes a few hundred thousand distinct CDR3 sequences, roughly 15% of them seen just once. This entry belongs to a study of T cells in Graves' hyperthyroidism and ophthalmopathy. Per germline, CDR1 SGHTA and CDR2 FQGTGA. Trimming cost V 5 bases and J 3 bases, with 17 bases left between them. This CDR3 region has 16 residues.

The chain uses TRBV7-3 and TRBJ1-5; possible D gene TRBD1, 6 bases. The sequenced sample was blood. This sequence originates from a woman in her 30s with Graves' ophthalmopathy. Written as DNA, the CDR3 is TGTGCCAGCAGCATACAAATGACAGGAGTCAATCAGCCCCAGCATTTT. It translates to CASSIQMTGVNQPQHF. The full variable domain, completed using reference TRBV7-3 and TRBJ1-5, is GAGVSQTPSNKVTEKGKYVELRCDPISGHTALYWYRQSLGQGPEFLIYFQGTGAADDSGLPNDRFFAVRPEGSVSTLKIQRTERGDSAVYLCASSIQMTGVNQPQHFGDGTRLSIL.